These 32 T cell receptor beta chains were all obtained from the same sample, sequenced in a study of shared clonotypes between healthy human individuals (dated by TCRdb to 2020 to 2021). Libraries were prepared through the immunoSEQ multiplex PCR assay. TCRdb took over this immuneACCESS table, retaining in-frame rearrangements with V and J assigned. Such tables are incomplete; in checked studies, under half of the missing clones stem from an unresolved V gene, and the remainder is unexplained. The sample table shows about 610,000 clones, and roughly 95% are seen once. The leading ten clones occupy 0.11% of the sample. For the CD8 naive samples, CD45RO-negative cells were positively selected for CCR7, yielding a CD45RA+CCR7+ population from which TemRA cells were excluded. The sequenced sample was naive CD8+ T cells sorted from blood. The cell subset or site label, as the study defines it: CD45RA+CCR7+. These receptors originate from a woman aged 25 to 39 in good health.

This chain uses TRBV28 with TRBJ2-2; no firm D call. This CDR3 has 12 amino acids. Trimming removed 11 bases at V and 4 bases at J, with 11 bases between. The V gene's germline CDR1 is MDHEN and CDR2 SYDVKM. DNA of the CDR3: TGTGCCTGTGACACCTCCACCGGGGAGCTGTTTTTT. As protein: CACDTSTGELFF.

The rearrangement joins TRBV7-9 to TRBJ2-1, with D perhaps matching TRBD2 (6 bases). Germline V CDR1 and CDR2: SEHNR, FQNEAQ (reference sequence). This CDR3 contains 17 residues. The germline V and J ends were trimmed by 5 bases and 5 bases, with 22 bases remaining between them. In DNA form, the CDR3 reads TGTGCCAGCAGCCCACCCGCGGCGGGTAGCGGTAACAATGAGCAGTTCTTC. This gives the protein CASSPPAAGSGNNEQFF.

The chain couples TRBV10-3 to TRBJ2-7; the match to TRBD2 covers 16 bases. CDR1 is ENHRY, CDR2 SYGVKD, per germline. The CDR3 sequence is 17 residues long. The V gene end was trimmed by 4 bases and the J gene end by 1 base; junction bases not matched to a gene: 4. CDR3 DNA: TGTGCCATCAGTGTGGGGGGACTAGCGGGAGGGTCCTACGAGCAGTACTTC. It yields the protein CAISVGGLAGGSYEQYF.

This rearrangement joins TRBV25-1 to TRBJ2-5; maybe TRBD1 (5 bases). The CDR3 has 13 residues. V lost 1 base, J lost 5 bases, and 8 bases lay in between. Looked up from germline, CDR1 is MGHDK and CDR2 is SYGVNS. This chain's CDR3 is CASSEWGPETQYF. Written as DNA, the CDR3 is TGTGCCAGCAGTGAATGGGGCCCGGAGACCCAGTACTTC.

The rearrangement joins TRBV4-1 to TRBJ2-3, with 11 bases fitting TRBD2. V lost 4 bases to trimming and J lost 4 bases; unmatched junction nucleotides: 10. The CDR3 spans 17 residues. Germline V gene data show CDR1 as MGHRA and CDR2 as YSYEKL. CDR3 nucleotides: TGCGCCAGCAGCCCCGCCCCGCTAGCGGGAGGTGCAGATACGCAGTATTTT. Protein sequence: CASSPAPLAGGADTQYF.

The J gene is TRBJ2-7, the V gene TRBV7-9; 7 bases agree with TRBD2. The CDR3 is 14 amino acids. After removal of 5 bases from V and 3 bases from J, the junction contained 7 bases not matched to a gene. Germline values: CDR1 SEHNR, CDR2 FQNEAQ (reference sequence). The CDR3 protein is CASSRLAEHYEQYF. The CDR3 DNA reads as TGTGCCAGCAGCCGACTAGCCGAACACTACGAGCAGTACTTC.

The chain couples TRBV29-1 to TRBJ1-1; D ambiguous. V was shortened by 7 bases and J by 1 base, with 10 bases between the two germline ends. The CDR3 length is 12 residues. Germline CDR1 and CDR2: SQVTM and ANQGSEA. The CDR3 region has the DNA TGCAGCGCTCAACTGGAGAACACTGAAGCTTTCTTT. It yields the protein CSAQLENTEAFF.

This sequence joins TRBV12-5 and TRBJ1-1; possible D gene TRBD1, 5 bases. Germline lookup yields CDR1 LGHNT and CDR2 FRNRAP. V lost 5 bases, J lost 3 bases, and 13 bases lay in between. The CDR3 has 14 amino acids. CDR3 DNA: TGTGCTAGTGGTCCAACCGGGGCTTACACTGAAGCTTTCTTT. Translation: CASGPTGAYTEAFF. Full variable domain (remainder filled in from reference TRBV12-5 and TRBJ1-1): DARVTQTPRHKVTEMGQEVTMRCQPILGHNTVFWYRQTMMQGLELLAYFRNRAPLDDSGMPKDRFSAEMPDATLATLKIQPSEPRDSAVYFCASGPTGAYTEAFFGQGTRLTVV.

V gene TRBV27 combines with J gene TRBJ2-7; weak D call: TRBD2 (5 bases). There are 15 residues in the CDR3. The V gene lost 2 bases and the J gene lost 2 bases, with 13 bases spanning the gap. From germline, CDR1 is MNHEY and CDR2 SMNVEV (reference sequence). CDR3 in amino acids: CASSLGERRTYEQYF. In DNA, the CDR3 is TGTGCCAGCAGTTTAGGGGAGCGACGTACCTACGAGCAGTACTTC.

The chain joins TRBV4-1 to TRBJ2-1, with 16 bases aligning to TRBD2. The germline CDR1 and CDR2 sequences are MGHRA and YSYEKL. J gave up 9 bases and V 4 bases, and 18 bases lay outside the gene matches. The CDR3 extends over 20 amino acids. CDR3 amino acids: CASSPTGTSGRVAPTGEQFF. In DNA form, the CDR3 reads TGCGCCAGCAGCCCGACCGGGACTAGCGGGAGGGTAGCCCCGACGGGTGAGCAGTTCTTC.

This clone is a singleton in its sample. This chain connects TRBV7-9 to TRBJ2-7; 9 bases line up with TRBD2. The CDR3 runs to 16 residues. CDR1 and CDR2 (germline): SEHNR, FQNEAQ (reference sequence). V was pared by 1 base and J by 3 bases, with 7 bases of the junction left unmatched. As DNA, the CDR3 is TGTGCCAGCAGCTTAGTAGGTAGCGGGAGTAACTACGAGCAGTACTTC. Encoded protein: CASSLVGSGSNYEQYF.

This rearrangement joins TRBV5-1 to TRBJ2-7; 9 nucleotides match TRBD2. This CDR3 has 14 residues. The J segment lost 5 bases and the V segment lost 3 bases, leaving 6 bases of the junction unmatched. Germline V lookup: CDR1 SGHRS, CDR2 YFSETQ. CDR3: CASSSGTSWDEQYF. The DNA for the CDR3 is TGCGCCAGCAGCTCCGGGACTAGCTGGGACGAGCAGTACTTC.

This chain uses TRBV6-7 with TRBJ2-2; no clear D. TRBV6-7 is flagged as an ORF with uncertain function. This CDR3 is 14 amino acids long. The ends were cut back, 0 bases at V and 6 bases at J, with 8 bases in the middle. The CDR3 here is CASSYSEGPGELFF. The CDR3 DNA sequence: TGTGCCAGCAGTTACTCGGAAGGCCCCGGGGAGCTGTTTTTT.

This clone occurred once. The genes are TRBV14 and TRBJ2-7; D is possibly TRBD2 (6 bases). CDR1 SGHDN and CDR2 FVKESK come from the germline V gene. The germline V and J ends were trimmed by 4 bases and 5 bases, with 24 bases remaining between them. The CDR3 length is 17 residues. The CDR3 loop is CASSPPTWSGQRDEQYF. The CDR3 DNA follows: TGTGCCAGCAGCCCCCCCACATGGTCGGGGCAGCGGGACGAGCAGTACTTC.

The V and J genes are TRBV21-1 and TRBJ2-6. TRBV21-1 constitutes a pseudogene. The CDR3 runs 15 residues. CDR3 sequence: CASSKEPSGANVLTF. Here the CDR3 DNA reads TGTGCCAGCAGCAAAGAACCCTCTGGGGCCAACGTCCTGACTTTC.

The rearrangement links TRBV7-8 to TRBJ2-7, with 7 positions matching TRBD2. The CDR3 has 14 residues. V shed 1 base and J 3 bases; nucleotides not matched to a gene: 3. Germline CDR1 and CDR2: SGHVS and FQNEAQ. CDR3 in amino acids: CASSLGGTNYEQYF. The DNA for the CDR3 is TGTGCCAGCAGCTTAGGCGGGACTAACTACGAGCAGTACTTC.

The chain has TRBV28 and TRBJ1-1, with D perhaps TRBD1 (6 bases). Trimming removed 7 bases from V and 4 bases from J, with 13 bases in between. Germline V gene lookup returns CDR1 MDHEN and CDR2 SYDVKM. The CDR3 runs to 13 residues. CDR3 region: CASTLGGSTEAFF. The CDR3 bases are TGTGCCAGCACCCTAGGGGGAAGCACTGAAGCTTTCTTT.

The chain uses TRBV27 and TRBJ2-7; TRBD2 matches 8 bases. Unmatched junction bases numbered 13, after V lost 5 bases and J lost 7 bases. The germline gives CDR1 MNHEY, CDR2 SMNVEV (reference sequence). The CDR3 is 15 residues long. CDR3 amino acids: CASSTLREGRWEQYF. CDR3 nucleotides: TGTGCCAGCAGTACCCTCCGGGAGGGCCGGTGGGAGCAGTACTTC.

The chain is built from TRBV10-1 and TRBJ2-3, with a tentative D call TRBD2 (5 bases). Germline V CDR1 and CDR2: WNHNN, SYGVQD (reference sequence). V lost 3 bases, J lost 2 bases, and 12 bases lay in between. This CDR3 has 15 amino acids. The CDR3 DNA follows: TGCGCCAGCAGTGACCGGGATCCCCCCACAGATACGCAGTATTTT. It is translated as CASSDRDPPTDTQYF.

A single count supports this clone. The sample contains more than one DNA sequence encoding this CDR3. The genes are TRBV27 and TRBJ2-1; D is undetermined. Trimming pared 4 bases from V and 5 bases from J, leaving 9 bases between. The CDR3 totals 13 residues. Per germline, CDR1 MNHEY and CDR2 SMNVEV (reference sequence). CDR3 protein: CASSYDSHNEQFF. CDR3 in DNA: TGTGCCAGCAGTTACGACTCACACAATGAGCAGTTCTTC.

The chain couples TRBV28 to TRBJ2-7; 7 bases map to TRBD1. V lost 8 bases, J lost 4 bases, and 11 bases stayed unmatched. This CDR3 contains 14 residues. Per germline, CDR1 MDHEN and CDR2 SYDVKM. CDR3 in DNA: TGTGCCAGCGAGACCGGGACAGAGATTTACGAGCAGTACTTC. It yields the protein CASETGTEIYEQYF. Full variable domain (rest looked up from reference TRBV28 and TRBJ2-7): DVKVTQSSRYLVKRTGEKVFLECVQDMDHENMFWYRQDPGLGLRLIYFSYDVKMKEKGDIPEGYSVSREKKERFSLILESASTNQTSMYLCASETGTEIYEQYFGPGTRLTVT.

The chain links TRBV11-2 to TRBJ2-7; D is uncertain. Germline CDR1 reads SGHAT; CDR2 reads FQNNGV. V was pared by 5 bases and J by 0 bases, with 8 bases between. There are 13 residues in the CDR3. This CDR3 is CASSHDNSYEQYF. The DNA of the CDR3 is TGTGCCAGCAGCCACGACAACTCCTACGAGCAGTACTTC.

CDR3 amino acids: CSVADRDNEQYF. The CDR3 bases are TGCAGCGTTGCGGACAGGGACAACGAGCAGTACTTC. The chain couples TRBV29-1 to TRBJ2-7, with 8 bases that match TRBD1. Losses at the gene ends were 4 bases for V and 5 bases for J; bases not matched to a gene: 4. Germline CDR1 is SQVTM and CDR2 is ANQGSEA. The CDR3 is 12 amino acids.

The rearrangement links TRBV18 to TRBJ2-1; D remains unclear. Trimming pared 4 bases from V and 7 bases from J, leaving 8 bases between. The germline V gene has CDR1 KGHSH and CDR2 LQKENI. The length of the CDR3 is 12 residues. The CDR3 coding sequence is TGTGCCAGCTCACTTCCCGCGAATGAGCAGTTCTTC. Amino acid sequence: CASSLPANEQFF.

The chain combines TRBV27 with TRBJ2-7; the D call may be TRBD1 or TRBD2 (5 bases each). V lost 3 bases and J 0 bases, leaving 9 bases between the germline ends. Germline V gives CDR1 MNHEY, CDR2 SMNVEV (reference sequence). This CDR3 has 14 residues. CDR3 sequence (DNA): TGTGCCAGCAGTTTCGCAGGGAGCTCCTACGAGCAGTACTTC. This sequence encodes CASSFAGSSYEQYF.

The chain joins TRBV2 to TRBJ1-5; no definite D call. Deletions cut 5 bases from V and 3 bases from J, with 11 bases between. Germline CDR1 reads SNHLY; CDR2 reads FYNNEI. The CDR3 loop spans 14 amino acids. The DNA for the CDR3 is TGTGCCAGCAGTTGGCCTGGGGACAATCAGCCCCAGCATTTT. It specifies CASSWPGDNQPQHF.

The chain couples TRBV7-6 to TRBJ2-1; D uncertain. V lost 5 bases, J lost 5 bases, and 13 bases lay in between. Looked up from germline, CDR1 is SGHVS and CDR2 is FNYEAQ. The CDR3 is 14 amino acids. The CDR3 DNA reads TGTGCCAGCAGCCCGAGTGGCCGCCACAATGAGCAGTTCTTC. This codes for CASSPSGRHNEQFF. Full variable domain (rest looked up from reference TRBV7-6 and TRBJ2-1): GAGVSQSPRYKVTKRGQDVALRCDPISGHVSLYWYRQALGQGPEFLTYFNYEAQQDKSGLPNDRFSAERPEGSISTLTIQRTEQRDSAMYRCASSPSGRHNEQFFGPGTRLTVL.

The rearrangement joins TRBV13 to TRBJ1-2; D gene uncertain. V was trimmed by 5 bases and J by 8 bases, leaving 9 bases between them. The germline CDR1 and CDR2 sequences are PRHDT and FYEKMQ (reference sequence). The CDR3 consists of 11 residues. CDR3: CASSPPEGYTF. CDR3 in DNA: TGTGCCAGCAGCCCCCCAGAGGGCTACACCTTC.

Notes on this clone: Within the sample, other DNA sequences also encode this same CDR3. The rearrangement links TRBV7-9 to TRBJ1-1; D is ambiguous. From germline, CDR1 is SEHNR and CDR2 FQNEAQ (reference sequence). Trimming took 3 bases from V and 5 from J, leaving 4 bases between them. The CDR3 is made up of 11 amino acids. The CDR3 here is CASSLGTEAFF. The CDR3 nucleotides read TGTGCCAGCAGCTTGGGGACTGAAGCTTTCTTT.

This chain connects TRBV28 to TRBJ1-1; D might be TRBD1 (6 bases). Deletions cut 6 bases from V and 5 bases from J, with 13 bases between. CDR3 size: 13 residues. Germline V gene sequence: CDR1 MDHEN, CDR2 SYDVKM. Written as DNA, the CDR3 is TGTGCCAGCAGCCGCACAGGGTTGACTGAAGCTTTCTTT. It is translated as CASSRTGLTEAFF.

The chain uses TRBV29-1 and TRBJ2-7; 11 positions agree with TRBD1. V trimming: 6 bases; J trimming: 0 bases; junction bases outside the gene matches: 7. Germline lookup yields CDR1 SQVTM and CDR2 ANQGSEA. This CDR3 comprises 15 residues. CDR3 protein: CSVAPGQGGSYEQYF. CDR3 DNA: TGCAGCGTGGCCCCGGGACAGGGGGGCTCCTACGAGCAGTACTTC.

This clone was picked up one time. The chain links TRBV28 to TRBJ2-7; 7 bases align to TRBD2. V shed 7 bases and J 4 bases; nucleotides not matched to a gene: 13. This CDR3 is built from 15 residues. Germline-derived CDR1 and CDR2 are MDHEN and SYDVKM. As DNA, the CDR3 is TGTGCCAGCATCCCCCGGGGAGGGACCGCTTACGAGCAGTACTTC. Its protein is CASIPRGGTAYEQYF.